In this sample, the clone carrying this TCR beta chain turned up a few times. What it binds is unknown. Synthesis of cDNA used 5'RACE (with 10-nucleotide random UMIs). In TCRdb, the 5' RACE reads were re-called with MiXCR into one record per CDR3 protein. The table lists some 29,000 distinct CDR3 sequences, 10% to 15% of them singletons. These data are taken from a study of neurological immune-mediated disorders. Study-wide results and caveats: HTLV-1-associated myelopathy ranked highest for TCR clonal expansion and multiple sclerosis lowest, beneath healthy controls. There were no CDR3 amino acid sequences shared by expanded clones across subjects, a result suggesting private repertoires in all groups.

The unsorted libraries were generated from a total of 2 million PBMCs, which had been stored in RNAlater at -80 C. Germline CDR1 reads MNHEY; CDR2 reads SVGEGT. Trimming shortened V by 1 base and J by 8 bases, and 21 bases separated the two germline ends. This CDR3 is 17 amino acids long. The TCR sequence derives from a man between 60 and 70 years old in good health. Sequencing input: PBMCs. The chain couples TRBV6-2 or TRBV6-3 to TRBJ2-1, with D perhaps matching TRBD2 (6 bases). As DNA, the CDR3 is TGTGCCAGCAGTTACTATCTGGGCAGGGACTTGCTTGATGAGCAGTTCTTC. This translates into CASSYYLGRDLLDEQFF.